This TCR beta chain was captured in a study of HIV-infected patients and healthy controls. TCRdb reanalysed the 5' RACE reads using MiXCR and keeps one entry per CDR3 protein. The sample shows about 67,000 distinct CDR3 sequences, approximately 15% of them seen only once. The length of the CDR3 is 14 residues. Between the trimmed V and J ends, which lost 3 bases and 5 bases, there was a span of 11 bases. CDR1 and CDR2 (germline): LGHNA, YSLEER. Sequencing was done on a sample of CD4+ T cells from blood. V and J are TRBV4-3 and TRBJ2-1; tentatively, D is TRBD2 (6 bases). This clonotype was obtained from a human donor in good health. Here the CDR3 reads CASSQTRLNNEQFF. In DNA form, the CDR3 reads TGCGCCAGCAGCCAGACTAGGTTGAACAATGAGCAGTTCTTC.